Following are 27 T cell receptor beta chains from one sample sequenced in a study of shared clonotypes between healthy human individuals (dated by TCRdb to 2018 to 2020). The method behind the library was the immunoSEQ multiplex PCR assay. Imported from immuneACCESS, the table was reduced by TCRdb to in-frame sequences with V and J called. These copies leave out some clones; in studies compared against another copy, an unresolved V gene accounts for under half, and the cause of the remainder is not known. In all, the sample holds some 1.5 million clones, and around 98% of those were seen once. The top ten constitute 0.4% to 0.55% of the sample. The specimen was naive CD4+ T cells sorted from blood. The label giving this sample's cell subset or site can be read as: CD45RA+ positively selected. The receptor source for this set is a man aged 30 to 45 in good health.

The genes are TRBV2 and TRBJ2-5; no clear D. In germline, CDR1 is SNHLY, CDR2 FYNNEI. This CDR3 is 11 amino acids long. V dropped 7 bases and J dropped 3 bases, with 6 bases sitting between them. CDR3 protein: CASNMEETQYF. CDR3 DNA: TGTGCCAGCAATATGGAAGAGACCCAGTACTTC.

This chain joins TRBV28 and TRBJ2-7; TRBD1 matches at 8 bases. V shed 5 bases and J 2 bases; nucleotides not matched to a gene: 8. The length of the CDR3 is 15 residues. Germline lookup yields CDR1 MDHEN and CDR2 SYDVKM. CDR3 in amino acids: CASSSLGQVPYEQYF. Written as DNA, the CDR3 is TGTGCCAGCAGTAGCCTGGGACAGGTCCCCTACGAGCAGTACTTC.

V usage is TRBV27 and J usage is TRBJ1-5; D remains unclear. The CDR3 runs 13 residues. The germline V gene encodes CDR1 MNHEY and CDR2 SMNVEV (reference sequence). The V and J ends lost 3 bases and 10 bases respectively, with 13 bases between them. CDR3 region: CASSLVLSSPQHF. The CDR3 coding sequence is TGTGCCAGCAGTTTGGTTCTTTCAAGTCCCCAGCATTTT.

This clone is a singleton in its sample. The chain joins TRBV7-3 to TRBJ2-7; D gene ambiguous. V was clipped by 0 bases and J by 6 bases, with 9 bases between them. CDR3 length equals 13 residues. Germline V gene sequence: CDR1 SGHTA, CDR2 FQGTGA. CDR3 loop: CASSLTPPGEQYF. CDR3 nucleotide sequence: TGTGCCAGCAGCTTAACCCCCCCGGGCGAGCAGTACTTC.

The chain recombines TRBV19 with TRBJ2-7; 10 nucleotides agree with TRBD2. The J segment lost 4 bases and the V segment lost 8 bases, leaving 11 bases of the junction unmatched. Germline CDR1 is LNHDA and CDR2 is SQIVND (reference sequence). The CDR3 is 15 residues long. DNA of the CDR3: TGTGCCAGTCAGGGGAAAGCGGGAGGGCCGTACGAGCAGTACTTC. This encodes CASQGKAGGPYEQYF.

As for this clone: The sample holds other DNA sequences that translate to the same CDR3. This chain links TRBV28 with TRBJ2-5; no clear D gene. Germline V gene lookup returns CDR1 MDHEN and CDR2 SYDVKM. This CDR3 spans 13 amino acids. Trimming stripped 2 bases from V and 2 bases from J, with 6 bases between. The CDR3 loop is CASSLSRQETQYF. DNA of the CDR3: TGTGCCAGCAGTTTAAGCAGACAAGAGACCCAGTACTTC.

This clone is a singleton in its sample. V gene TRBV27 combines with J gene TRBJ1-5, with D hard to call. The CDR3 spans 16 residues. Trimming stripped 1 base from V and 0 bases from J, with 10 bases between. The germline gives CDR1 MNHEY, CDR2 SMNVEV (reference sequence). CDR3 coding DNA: TGTGCCAGCAGTTTATTTTCCGACTATAGCAATCAGCCCCAGCATTTT. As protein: CASSLFSDYSNQPQHF.

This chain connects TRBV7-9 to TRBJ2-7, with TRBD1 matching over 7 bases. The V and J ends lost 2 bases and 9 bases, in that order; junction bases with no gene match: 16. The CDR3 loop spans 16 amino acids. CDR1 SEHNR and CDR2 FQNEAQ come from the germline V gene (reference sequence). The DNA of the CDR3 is TGTGCCAGCAGCTTATATAGCCGGGACAGCCTTTTTGGGCAGTACTTC. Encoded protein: CASSLYSRDSLFGQYF.

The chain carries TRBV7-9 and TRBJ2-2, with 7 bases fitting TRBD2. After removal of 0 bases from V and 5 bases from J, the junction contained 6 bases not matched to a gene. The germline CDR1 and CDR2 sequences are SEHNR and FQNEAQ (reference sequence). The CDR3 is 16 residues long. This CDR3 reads CASSLAGGPRTGELFF. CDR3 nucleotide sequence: TGTGCCAGCAGCTTAGCGGGAGGGCCAAGAACCGGGGAGCTGTTTTTT.

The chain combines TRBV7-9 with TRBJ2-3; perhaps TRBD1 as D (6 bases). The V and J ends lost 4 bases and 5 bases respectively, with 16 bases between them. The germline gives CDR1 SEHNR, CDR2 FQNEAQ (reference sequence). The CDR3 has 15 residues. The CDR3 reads CASSYRQVSVDTQYF. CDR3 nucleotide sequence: TGTGCCAGCAGCTACCGACAGGTTTCAGTAGATACGCAGTATTTT.

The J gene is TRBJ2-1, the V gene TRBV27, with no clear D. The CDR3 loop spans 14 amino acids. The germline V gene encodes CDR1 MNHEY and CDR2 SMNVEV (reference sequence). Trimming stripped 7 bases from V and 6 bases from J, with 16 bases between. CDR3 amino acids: CASTSYPPGNEQFF. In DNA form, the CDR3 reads TGTGCCAGCACCTCCTACCCCCCGGGCAATGAGCAGTTCTTC.

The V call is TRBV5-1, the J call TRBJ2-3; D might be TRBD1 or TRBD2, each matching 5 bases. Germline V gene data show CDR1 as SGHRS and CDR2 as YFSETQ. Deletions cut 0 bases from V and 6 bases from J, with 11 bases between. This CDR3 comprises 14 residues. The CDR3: CASSLDGDRDTQYF. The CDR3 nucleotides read TGCGCCAGCAGCTTGGATGGGGACCGGGATACGCAGTATTTT.

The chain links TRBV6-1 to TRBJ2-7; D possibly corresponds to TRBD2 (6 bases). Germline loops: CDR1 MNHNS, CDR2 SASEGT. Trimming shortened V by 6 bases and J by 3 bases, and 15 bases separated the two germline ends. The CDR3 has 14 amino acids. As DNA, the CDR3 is TGTGCCAGCAGGGCGGGACTTTTACTCTACGAGCAGTACTTC. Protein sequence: CASRAGLLLYEQYF.

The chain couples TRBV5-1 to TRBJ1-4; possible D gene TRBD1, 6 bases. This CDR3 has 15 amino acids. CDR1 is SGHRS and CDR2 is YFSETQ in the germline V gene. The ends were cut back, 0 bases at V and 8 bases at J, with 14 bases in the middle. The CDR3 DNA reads TGCGCCAGCAGCTTGGTCCAGGGGTCATACGAAAAACTGTTTTTT. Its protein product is CASSLVQGSYEKLFF.

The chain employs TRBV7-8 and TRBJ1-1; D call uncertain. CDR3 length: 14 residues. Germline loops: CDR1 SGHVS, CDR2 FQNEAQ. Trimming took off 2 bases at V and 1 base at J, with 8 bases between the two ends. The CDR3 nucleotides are TGTGCCAGCAGCTTACCCCAGGAGAACACTGAAGCTTTCTTT. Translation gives CASSLPQENTEAFF.

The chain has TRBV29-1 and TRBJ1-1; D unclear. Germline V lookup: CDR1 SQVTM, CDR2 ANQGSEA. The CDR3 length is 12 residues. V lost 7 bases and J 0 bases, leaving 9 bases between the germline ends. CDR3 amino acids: CSADHMNTEAFF. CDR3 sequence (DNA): TGCAGCGCTGACCACATGAACACTGAAGCTTTCTTT.

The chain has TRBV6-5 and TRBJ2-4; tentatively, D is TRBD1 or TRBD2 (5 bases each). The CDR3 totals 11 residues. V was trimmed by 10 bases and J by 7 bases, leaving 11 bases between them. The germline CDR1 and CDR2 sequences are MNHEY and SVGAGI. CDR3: CATGRQNIQYF. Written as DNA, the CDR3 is TGTGCCACGGGGAGACAGAACATTCAGTACTTC.

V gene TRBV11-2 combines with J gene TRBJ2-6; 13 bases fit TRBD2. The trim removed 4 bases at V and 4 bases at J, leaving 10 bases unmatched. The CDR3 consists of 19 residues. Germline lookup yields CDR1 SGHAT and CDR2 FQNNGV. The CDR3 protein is CASSSGGTSGTAGANVLTF. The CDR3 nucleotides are TGTGCCAGCAGCTCCGGTGGGACTAGCGGGACAGCCGGGGCCAACGTCCTGACTTTC.

This chain's CDR3 is CASSLETGGGNQPQHF. In DNA form, the CDR3 reads TGTGCCAGCAGCTTAGAAACAGGGGGGGGTAATCAGCCCCAGCATTTT. The chain joins TRBV7-8 to TRBJ1-5, with 8 bases identical to TRBD1. CDR3 length equals 16 residues. CDR1 is SGHVS and CDR2 is FQNEAQ in the germline V gene. The ends lost 1 base at V and 4 bases at J; junction bases unmatched: 6.

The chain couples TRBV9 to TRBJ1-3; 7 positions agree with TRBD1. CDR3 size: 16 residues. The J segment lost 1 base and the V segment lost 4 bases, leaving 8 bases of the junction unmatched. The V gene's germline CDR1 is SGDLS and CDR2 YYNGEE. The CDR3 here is CASSTLGTVSGNTIYF. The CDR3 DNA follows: TGTGCCAGCAGCACCCTAGGGACAGTGTCTGGAAACACCATATATTTT.

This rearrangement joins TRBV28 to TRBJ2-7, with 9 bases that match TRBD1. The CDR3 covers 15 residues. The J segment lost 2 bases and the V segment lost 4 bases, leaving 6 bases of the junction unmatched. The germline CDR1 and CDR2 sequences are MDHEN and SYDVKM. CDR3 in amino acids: CASSSSGQGTYEQYF. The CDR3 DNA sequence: TGTGCCAGCAGTTCGTCCGGACAGGGGACCTACGAGCAGTACTTC.

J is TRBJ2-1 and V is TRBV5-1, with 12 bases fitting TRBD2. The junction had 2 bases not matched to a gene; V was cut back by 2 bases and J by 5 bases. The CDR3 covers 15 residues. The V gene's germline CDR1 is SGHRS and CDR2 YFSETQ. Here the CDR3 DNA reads TGCGCCAGCAGCTTCCCTAGCGGGAGGGACAATGAGCAGTTCTTC. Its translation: CASSFPSGRDNEQFF.

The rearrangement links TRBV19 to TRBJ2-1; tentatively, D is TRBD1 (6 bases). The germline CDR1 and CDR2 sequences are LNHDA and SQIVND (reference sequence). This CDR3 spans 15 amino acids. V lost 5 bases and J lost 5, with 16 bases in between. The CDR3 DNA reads TGTGCCAGTAGTTTTGTAAAAGGGGGAAACAATGAGCAGTTCTTC. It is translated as CASSFVKGGNNEQFF.

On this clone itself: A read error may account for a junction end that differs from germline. CDR3 nucleotides: TGTGCCAGCTCACCACTCGACGGAGTAGGTCCAGCATTGGACTTC. As protein: CASSPLDGVGPALDF. V is TRBV18 and J is TRBJ2-5, with D hard to call. There are 15 residues in the CDR3. Per the germline V gene, CDR1 is KGHSH and CDR2 is LQKENI.

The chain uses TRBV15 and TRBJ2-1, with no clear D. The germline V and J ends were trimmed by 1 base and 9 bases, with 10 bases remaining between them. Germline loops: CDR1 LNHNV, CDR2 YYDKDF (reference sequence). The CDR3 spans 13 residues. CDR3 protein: CATSRAERGEQFF. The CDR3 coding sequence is TGTGCCACCAGCAGAGCCGAGCGAGGTGAGCAGTTCTTC.

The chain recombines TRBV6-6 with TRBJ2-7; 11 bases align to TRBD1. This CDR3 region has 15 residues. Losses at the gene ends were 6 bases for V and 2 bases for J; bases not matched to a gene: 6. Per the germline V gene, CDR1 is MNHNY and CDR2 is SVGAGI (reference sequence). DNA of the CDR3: TGTGCCAGCAGGTGGGACAGGGGGAGAACCTACGAGCAGTACTTC. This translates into CASRWDRGRTYEQYF.

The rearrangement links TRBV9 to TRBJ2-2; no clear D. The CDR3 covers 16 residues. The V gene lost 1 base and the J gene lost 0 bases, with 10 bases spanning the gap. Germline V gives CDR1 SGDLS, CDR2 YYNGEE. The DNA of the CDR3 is TGTGCCAGCAGCGTAATCCACAGCTCGAACACCGGGGAGCTGTTTTTT. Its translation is CASSVIHSSNTGELFF.